The T cell receptor beta chain described here comes from a study of technical replicates of blood from several donors. Sequencing used immunoSEQ multiplex PCR; TCRdb keeps in-frame clones, though not all of them. The sample holds around 70,000 clones; around 94% are singletons and the top ten take 0.3% to 0.5%. The CDR3 totals 13 residues. V lost 1 base to trimming and J lost 7 bases; unmatched junction nucleotides: 6. From germline, CDR1 is SQVTM and CDR2 ANQGSEA. This clonotype originated in a human donor in good health. This chain uses TRBV29-1 with TRBJ1-2; TRBD1 matches 7 bases. The sample taken for sequencing was T cells isolated from PBMCs. CDR3 in amino acids: CSVEVGGNGGYTF. The CDR3 nucleotides are TGCAGCGTTGAAGTAGGGGGCAACGGTGGCTACACCTTC.